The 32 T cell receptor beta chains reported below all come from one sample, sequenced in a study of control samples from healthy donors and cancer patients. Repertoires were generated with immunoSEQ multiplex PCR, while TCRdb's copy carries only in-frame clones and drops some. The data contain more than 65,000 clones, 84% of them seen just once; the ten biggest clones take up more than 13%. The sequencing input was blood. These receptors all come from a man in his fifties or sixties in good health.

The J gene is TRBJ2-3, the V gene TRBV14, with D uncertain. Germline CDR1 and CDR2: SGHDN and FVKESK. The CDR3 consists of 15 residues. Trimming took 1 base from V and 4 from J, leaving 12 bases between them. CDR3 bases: TGTGCCAGCAGCCAAGTTTTGGCTGCCTCAGATACGCAGTATTTT. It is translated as CASSQVLAASDTQYF.

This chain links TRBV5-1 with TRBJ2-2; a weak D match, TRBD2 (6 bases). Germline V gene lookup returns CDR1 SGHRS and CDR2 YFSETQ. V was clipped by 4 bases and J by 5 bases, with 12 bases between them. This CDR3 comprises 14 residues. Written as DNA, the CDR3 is TGCGCCAGCAGCCTGGAGGGTCGGACCGGGGAGCTGTTTTTT. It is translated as CASSLEGRTGELFF. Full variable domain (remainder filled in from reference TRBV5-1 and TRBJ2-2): KAGVTQTPRYLIKTRGQQVTLSCSPISGHRSVSWYQQTPGQGLQFLFEYFSETQRNKGNFPGRFSGRQFSNSRSEMNVSTLELGDSALYLCASSLEGRTGELFFGEGSRLTVL.

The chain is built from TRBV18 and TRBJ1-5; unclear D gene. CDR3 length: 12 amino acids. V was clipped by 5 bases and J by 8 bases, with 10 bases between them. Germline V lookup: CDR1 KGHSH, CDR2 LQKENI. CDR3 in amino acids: CASSSTLEPQHF. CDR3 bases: TGTGCCAGCTCATCGACGCTTGAGCCCCAGCATTTT.

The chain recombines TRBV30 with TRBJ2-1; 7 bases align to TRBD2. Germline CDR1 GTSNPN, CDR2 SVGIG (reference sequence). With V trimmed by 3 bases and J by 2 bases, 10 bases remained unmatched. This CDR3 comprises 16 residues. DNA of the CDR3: TGTGCCTGGAGGCTAGCGGACGTACAACCCTACAATGAGCAGTTCTTC. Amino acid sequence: CAWRLADVQPYNEQFF.

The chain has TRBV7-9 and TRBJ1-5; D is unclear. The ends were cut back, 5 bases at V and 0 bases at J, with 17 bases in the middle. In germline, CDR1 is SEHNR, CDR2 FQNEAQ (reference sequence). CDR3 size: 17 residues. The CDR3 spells CASSRGPQVTSNQPQHF. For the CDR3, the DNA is TGTGCCAGCAGCCGCGGGCCCCAGGTAACTAGCAATCAGCCCCAGCATTTT.

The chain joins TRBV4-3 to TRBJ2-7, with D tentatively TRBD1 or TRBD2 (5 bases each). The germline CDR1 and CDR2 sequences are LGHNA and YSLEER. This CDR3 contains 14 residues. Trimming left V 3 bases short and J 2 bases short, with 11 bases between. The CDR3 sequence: CASSQGDGTYEQYF. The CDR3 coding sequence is TGCGCCAGCAGCCAGGGGGACGGAACCTACGAGCAGTACTTC.

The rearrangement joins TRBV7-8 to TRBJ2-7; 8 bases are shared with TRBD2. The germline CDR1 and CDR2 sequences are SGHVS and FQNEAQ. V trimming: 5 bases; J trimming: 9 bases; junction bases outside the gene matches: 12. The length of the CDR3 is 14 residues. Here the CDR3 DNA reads TGTGCCAGCAGCCCCGGGGGGGGGCTCCCCGGGCAGTACTTC. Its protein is CASSPGGGLPGQYF.

The chain's CDR3 is CASSAFGVPVGEQFF. The CDR3 coding sequence is TGTGCCAGCAGCGCGTTCGGGGTCCCCGTAGGTGAGCAGTTCTTC. The chain joins TRBV9 to TRBJ2-1, with D perhaps matching TRBD2 (5 bases). The CDR3 is 15 amino acids. Trimming shortened V by 3 bases and J by 9 bases, and 19 bases separated the two germline ends. Germline V gene data show CDR1 as SGDLS and CDR2 as YYNGEE.

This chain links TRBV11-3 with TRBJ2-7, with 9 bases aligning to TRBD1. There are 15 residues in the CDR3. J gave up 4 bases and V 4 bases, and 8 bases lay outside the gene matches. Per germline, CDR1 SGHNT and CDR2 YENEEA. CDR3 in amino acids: CASSWPDRGGYEQYF. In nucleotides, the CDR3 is TGTGCCAGCAGCTGGCCGGACAGGGGTGGGTACGAGCAGTACTTC.

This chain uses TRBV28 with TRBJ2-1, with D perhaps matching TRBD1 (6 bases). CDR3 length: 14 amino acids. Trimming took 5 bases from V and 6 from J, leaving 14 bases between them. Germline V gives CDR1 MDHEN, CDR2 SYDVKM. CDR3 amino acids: CASSPSRGSNEQFF. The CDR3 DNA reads TGTGCCAGCAGTCCTTCCAGGGGAAGCAATGAGCAGTTCTTC.

This CDR3 is CASSQGQGASEQYF. CDR3 in DNA: TGCGCCAGCAGCCAAGGTCAGGGGGCGAGCGAGCAGTACTTC. The rearrangement uses TRBV4-3 and TRBJ2-7; 8 bases fit TRBD1. After removal of 1 base from V and 6 bases from J, the junction contained 5 bases not matched to a gene. Germline V CDR1 and CDR2: LGHNA, YSLEER. The CDR3 covers 14 residues.

The CDR3 coding sequence is TGTGCCAGCAGTTACCTGGGTTCCTACGAGCAGTACTTC. This gives the protein CASSYLGSYEQYF. The chain is built from TRBV12-3 or TRBV12-4 and TRBJ2-7; D unresolved. The V gene lost 4 bases and the J gene lost 1 base, with 8 bases spanning the gap. This CDR3 has 13 amino acids.

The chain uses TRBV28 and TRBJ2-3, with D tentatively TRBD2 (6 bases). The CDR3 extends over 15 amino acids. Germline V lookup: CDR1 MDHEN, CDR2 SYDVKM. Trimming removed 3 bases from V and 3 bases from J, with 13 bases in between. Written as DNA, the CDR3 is TGTGCCAGCAGTTTGCTCGGGAGCGGTACAGATACGCAGTATTTT. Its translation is CASSLLGSGTDTQYF.

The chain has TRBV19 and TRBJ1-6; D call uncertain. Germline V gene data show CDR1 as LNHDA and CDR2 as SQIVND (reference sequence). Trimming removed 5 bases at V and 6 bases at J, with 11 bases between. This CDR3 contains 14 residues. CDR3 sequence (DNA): TGTGCCAGTAGTCCTCGGACGTCTAATTCACCCCTCCACTTT. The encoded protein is CASSPRTSNSPLHF.

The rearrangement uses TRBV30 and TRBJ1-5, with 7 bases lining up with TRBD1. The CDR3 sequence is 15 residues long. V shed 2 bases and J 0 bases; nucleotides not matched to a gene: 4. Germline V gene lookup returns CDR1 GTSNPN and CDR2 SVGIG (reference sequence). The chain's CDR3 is CAWSRTGLSNQPQHF. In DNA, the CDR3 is TGTGCCTGGAGTCGGACAGGCCTTAGCAATCAGCCCCAGCATTTT.

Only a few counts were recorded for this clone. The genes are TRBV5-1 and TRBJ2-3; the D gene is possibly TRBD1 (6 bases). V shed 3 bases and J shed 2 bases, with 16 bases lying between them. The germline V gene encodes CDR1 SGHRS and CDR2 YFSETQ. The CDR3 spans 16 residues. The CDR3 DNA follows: TGCGCCAGCAGCTCACAGGGAACTTCCTACACAGATACGCAGTATTTT. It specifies CASSSQGTSYTDTQYF.

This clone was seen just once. The CDR3 DNA reads as TGTGCCAGCAGCCAAGGGGACACGGGAAAACTGTTTTTT. Its translation: CASSQGDTGKLFF. The chain recombines TRBV3-1 (or the pseudogene TRBV3-2) with TRBJ1-4; D possibly corresponds to TRBD1 (6 bases). Germline CDR1 reads LGHDT; CDR2 reads YNNKEL (reference sequence). V was clipped by 1 base and J by 10 bases, with 10 bases between them. The CDR3 contains 13 residues.

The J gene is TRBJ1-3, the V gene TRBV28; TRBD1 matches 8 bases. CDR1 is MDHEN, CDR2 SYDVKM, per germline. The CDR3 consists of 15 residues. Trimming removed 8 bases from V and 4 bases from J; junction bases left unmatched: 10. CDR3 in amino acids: CASLGRQGRGNTIYF. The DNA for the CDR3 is TGTGCCAGCTTGGGGAGACAGGGGCGGGGAAACACCATATATTTT.

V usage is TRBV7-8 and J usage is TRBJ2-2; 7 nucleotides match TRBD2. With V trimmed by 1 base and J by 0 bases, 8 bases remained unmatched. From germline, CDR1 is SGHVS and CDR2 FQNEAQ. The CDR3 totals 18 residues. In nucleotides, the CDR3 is TGTGCCAGCAGCTTAGTTTGGGCTAGCGGAGCGAACACCGGGGAGCTGTTTTTT. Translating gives CASSLVWASGANTGELFF.

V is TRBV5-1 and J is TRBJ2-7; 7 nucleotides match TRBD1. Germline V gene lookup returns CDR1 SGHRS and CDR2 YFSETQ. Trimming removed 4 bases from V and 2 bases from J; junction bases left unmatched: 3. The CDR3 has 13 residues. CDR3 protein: CASSPTGPYEQYF. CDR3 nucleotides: TGCGCCAGCAGCCCGACAGGGCCCTACGAGCAGTACTTC.

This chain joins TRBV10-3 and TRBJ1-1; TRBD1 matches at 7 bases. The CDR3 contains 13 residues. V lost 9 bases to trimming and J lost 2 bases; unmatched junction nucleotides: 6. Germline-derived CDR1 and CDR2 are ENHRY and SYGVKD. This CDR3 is CAMRGQPNTEAFF. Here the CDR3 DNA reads TGTGCCATGCGGGGACAGCCTAACACTGAAGCTTTCTTT.

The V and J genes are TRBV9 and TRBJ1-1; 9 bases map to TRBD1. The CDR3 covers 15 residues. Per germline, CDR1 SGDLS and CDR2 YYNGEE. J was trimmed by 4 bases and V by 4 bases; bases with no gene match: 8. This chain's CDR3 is CASSPRTGAGTEAFF. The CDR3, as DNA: TGTGCCAGCAGCCCTAGGACAGGGGCAGGCACTGAAGCTTTCTTT.

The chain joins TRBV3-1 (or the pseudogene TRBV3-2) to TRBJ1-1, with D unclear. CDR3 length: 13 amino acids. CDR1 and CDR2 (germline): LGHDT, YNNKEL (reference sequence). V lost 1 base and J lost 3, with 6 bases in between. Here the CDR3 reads CASSQGWDTEAFF. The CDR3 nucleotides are TGTGCCAGCAGCCAAGGATGGGACACTGAAGCTTTCTTT.

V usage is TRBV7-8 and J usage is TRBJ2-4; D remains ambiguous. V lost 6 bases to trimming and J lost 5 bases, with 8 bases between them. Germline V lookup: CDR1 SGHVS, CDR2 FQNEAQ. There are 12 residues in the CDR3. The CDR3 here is CASSLPQNIQYF. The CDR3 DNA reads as TGTGCCAGCAGTCTCCCCCAAAACATTCAGTACTTC.

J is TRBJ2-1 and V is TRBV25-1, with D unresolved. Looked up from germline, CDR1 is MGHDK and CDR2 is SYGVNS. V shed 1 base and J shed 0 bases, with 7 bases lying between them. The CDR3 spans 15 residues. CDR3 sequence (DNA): TGTGCCAGCAGTGAATGGGAAAGCTCCTACAATGAGCAGTTCTTC. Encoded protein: CASSEWESSYNEQFF.

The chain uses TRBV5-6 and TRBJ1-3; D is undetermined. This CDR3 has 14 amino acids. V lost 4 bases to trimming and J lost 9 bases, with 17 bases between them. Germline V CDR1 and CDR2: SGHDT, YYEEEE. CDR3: CASSLRAGTGTIYF. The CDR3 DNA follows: TGTGCCAGCAGCCTACGGGCGGGCACTGGCACCATATATTTT.

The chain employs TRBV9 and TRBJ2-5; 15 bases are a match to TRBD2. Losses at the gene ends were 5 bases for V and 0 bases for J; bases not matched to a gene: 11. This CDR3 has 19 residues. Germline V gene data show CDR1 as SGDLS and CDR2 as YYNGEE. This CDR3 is CASSRPGLAGGGYQETQYF. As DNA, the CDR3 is TGTGCCAGCAGTAGACCGGGACTAGCGGGAGGCGGGTACCAAGAGACCCAGTACTTC.

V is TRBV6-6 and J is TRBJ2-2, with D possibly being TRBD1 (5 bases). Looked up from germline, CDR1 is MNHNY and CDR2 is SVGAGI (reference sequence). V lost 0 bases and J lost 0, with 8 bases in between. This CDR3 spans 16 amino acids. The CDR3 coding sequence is TGTGCCAGCAGTTACTCCGGCAGGGCGAACACCGGGGAGCTGTTTTTT. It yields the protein CASSYSGRANTGELFF.

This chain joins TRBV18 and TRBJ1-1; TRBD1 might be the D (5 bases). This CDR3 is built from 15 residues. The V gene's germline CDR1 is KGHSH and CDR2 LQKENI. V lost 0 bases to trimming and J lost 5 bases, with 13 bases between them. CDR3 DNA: TGTGCCAGCTCACCACCGACGGGGGGTCGAACTGAAGCTTTCTTT. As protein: CASSPPTGGRTEAFF. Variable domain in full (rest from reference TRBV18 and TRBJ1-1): NAGVMQNPRHLVRRRGQEARLRCSPMKGHSHVYWYRQLPEEGLKFMVYLQKENIIDESGMPKERFSAEFPKEGPSILRIQQVVRGDSAAYFCASSPPTGGRTEAFFGQGTRLTVV.

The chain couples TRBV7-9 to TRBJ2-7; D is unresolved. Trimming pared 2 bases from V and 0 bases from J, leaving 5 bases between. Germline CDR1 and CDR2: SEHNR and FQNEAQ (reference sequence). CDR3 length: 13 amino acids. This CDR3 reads CASSLTLSYEQYF. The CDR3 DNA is TGTGCCAGCAGCTTAACTCTCTCCTACGAGCAGTACTTC.

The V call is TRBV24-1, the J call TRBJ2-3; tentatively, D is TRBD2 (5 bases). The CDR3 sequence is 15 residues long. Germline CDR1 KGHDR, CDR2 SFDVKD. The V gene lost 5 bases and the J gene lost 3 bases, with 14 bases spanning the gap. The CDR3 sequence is CATSALGLGTDTQYF. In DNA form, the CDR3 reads TGTGCCACCAGTGCCCTAGGACTCGGGACAGATACGCAGTATTTT.

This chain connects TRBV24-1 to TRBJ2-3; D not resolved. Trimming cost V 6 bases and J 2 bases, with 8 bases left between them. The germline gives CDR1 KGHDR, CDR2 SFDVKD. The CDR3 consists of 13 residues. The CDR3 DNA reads TGTGCCACCAGTCCCACTCTCACAGATACGCAGTATTTT. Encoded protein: CATSPTLTDTQYF.